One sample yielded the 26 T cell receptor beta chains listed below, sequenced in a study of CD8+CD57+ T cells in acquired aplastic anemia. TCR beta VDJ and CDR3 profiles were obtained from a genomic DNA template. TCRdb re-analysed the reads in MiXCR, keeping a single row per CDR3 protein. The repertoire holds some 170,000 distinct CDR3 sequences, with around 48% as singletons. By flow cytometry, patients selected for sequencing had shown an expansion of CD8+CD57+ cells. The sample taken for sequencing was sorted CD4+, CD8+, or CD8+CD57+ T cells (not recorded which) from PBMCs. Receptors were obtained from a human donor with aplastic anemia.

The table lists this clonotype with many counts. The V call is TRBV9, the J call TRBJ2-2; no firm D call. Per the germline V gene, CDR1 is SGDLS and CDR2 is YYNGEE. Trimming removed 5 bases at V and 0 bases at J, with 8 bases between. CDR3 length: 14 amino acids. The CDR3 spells CASSLTPNTGELFF. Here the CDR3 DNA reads TGTGCCAGCAGTCTTACGCCGAACACCGGGGAGCTGTTTTTT.

The chain's CDR3 is CASSPIQGSLMNTEAFF. In DNA, the CDR3 is TGTGCCAGCAGTCCCATACAGGGGTCCCTTATGAACACTGAAGCTTTCTTT. The rearrangement joins TRBV11-2 to TRBJ1-1; TRBD1 matches at 7 bases. The ends lost 6 bases at V and 0 bases at J; junction bases unmatched: 13. The CDR3 is made up of 17 amino acids. In germline, CDR1 is SGHAT, CDR2 FQNNGV.

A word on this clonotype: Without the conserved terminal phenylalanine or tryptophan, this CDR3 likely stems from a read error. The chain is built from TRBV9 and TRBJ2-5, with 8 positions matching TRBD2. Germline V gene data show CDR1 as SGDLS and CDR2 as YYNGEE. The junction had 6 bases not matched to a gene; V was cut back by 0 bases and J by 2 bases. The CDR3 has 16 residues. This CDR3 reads CASSVVGGGRQETQYL. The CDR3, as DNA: TGTGCCAGCAGCGTAGTCGGGGGGGGACGGCAAGAGACCCAGTACCTC.

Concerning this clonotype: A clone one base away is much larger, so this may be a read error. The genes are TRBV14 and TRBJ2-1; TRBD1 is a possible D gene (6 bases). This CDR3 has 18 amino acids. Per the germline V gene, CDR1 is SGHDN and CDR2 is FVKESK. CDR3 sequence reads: CASSQVGFVTGDLNEQLF. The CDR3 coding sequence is TGTGCCAGCAGCCAAGTTGGTTTCGTGACAGGCGACCTCAATGAGCAGCTCTTC. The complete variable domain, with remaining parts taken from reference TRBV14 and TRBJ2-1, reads EAGVTQFPSHSVIEKGQTVTLRCDPISGHDNLYWYRRVMGKEIKFLLHFVKESKQDESGMPNNRFLAERTGGTYSTLKVQPAELEDSGVYFCASSQVGFVTGDLNEQLFGPGTRLTVL.

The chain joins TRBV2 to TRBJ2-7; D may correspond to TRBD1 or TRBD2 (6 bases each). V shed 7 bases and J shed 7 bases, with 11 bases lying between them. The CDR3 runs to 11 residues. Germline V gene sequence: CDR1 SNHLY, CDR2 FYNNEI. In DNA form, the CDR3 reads TGTGCCAGCATAGGGGGGCTGGAGCAGTACTTC. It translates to CASIGGLEQYF.

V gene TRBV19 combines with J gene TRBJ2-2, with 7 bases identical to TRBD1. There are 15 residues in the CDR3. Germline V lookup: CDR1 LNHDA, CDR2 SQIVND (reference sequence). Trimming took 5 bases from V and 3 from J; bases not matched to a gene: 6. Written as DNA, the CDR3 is TGTGCCAGTAGTGAACGACAGGGTGACACCGGGGAGCTGTTTTTT. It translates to CASSERQGDTGELFF.

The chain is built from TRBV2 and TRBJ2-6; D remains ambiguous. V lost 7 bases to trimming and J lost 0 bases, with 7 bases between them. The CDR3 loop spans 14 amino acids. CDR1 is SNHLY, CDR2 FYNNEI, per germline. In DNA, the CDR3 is TGTGCCAGCACCTTACCCTCTGGGGCCAACGTCCTGACTTTC. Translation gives CASTLPSGANVLTF.

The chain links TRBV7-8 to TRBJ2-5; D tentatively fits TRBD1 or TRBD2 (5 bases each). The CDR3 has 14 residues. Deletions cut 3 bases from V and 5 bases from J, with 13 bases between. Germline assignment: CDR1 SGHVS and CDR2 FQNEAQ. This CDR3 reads CASSLWGIKETQYF. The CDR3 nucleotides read TGTGCCAGCAGCTTGTGGGGGATCAAGGAGACCCAGTACTTC.

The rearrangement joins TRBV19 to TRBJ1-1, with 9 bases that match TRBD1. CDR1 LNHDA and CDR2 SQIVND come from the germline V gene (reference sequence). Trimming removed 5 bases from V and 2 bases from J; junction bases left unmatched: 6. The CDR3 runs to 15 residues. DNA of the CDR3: TGTGCCAGTAGTGCCGGGACAGGGTCAAACACTGAAGCTTTCTTT. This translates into CASSAGTGSNTEAFF.

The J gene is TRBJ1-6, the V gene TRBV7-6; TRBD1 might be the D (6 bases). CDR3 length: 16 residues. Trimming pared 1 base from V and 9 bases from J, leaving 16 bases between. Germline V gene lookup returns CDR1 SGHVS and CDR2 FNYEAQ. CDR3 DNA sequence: TGTGCCAGCAGCTTAGATTGGCGGGGGGCGGGTTCACCCCTCCACTTT. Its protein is CASSLDWRGAGSPLHF.

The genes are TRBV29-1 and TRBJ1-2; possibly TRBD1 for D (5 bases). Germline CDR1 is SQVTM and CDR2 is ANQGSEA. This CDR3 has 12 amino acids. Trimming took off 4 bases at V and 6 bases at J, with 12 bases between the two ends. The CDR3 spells CSVVSGYDGYTF. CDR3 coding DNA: TGCAGCGTTGTTTCAGGGTATGATGGCTACACCTTC.

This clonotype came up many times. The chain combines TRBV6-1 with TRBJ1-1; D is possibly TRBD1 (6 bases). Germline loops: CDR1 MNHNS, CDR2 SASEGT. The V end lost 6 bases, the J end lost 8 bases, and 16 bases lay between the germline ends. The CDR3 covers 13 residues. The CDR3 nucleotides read TGTGCCAGCAGGAGAGTGAGCCAGGGGGAAGCTTTCTTT. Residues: CASRRVSQGEAFF.

The CDR3 is CASSPRGQGGSQPQHF. The CDR3 DNA reads as TGTGCCAGCAGTCCCAGGGGGCAGGGGGGAAGTCAGCCCCAGCATTTT. J is TRBJ1-5 and V is TRBV6-1; 8 nucleotides match TRBD1. The trim removed 5 bases at V and 6 bases at J, leaving 12 bases unmatched. Germline V lookup: CDR1 MNHNS, CDR2 SASEGT. The CDR3 loop spans 16 amino acids.

The chain's CDR3 is CASSRGQGKVPEAFF. Here the CDR3 DNA reads TGCGCCAGCAGCCGTGGACAGGGAAAGGTCCCTGAAGCTTTCTTT. This chain uses TRBV5-1 with TRBJ1-1; 8 bases line up with TRBD1. With 4 bases clipped from V and 6 bases from J, the junction kept 11 bases outside the gene matches. This CDR3 contains 15 residues. CDR1 and CDR2 (germline): SGHRS, YFSETQ.

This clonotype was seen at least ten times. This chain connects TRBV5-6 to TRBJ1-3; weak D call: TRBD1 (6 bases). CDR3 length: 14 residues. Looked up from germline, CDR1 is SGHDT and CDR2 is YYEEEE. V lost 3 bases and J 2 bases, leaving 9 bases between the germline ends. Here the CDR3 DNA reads TGTGCCAGCAGCTACAGGGTCCCTGGAAACACCATATATTTT. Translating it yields CASSYRVPGNTIYF.

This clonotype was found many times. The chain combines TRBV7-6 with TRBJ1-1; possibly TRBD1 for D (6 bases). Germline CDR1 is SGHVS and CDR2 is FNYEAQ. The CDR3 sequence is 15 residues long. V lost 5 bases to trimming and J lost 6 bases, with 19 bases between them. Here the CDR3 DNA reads TGTGCCAGCAGCGTAAAACAGGGTCTAGATTCTGAAGCTTTCTTT. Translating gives CASSVKQGLDSEAFF.

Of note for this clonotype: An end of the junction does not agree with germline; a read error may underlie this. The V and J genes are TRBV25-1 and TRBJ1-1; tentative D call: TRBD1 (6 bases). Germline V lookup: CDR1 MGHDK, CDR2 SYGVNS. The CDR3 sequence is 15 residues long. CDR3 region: CASRGALLKDTEAFF. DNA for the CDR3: TGTGCCAGCAGGGGGGCCTTGTTAAAGGACACTGAAGCTTTCTTC.

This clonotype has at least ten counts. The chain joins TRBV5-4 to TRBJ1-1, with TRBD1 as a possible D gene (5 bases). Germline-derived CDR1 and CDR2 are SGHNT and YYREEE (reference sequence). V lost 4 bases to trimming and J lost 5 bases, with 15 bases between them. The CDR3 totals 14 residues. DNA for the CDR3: TGTGCCAGCAGCGTTGAGGGACCGGCTACTGAAGCTTTCTTT. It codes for CASSVEGPATEAFF.

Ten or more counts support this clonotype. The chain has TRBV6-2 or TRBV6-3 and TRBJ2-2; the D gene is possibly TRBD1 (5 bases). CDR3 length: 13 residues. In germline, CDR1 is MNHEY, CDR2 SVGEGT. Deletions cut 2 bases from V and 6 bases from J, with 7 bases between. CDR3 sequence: CASSYKTAGELFF. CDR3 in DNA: TGTGCCAGCAGTTACAAGACAGCCGGGGAGCTGTTTTTT.

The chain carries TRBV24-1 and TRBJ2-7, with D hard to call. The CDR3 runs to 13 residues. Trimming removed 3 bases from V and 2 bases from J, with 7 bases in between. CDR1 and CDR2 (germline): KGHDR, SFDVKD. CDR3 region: CATSDRVTYEQYF. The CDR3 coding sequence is TGTGCCACCAGTGATAGGGTCACCTACGAGCAGTACTTC.

The CDR3 sequence is CASSDPLGRGSYSTDTQYF. For the CDR3, the DNA is TGTGCCAGCAGTGACCCTTTGGGGCGGGGAAGCTATAGCACAGATACGCAGTATTTT. V is TRBV6-4 and J is TRBJ2-3; D may be TRBD2 (6 bases). Germline V lookup: CDR1 MRHNA, CDR2 SNTAGT. This CDR3 contains 19 residues. Trimming removed 2 bases at V and 0 bases at J, with 21 bases between.

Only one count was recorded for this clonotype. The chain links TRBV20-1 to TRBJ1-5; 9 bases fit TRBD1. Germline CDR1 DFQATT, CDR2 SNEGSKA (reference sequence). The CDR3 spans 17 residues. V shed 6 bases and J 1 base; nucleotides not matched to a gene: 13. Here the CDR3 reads CSASPPGQGFSNQPQHF. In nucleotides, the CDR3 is TGCAGTGCGAGCCCTCCGGGACAGGGTTTCAGCAATCAGCCCCAGCATTTT.

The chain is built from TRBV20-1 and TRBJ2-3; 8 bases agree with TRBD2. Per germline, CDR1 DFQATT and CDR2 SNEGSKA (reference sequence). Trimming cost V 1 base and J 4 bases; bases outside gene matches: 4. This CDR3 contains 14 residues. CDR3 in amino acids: CSARAGGPADTQYF. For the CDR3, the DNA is TGCAGTGCTAGAGCGGGAGGGCCAGCAGATACGCAGTATTTT.

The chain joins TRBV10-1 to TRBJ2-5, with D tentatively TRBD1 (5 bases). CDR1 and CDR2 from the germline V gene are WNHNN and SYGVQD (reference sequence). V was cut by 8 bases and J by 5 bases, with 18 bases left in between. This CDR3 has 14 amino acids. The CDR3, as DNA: TGCGCCAGCGGGATCCACAAAAAGGGGGAGACCCAGTACTTC. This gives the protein CASGIHKKGETQYF.

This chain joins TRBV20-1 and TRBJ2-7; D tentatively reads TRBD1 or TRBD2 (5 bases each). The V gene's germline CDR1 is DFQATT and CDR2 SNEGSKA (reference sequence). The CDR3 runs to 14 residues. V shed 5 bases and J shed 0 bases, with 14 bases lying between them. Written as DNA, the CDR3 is TGCAGTGCTCGTAGGGACGAGAGCTCCTACGAGCAGTACTTC. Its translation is CSARRDESSYEQYF.

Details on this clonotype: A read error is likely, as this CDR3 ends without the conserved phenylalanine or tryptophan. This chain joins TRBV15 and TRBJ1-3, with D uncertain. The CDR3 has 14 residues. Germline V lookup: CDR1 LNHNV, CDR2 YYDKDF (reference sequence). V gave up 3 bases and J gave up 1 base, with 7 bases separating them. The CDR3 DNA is TGTGCCACCAGCAGGGGGTTGTCTGGAAACACCATATATCTT. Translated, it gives CATSRGLSGNTIYL.